Here is one T cell receptor (beta chain) with its context. The antigen is undetermined. Trimming took 3 bases from V and 6 from J, leaving 9 bases between them. The germline V gene has CDR1 SGHNT and CDR2 YYREEE (reference sequence). The CDR3 runs 12 residues. 60 Vbeta and 13 Jbeta primers were used in PCR. Profiling relied on immunoSEQ multiplex PCR, and the TCRdb table lists in-frame clones only, not all of them. The table has about 150,000 clones, approximately 80% seen once; the top ten hold approximately 1.5%. These data come from a study of cytomegalovirus exposure and HLA in healthy donors. General observations from the study: TCR beta sequences reportedly predicted the HLA-A and HLA-B alleles of most subjects accurately. When presence/absence was analysed, sequencing depth was taken to be roughly uniform across donors.

Sequencing input: PBMCs. The gene calls are TRBV5-4 and TRBJ1-1; the D gene is possibly TRBD1 (5 bases). This receptor was identified in a woman in her late teens or twenties in good health and CMV-seronegative. Here the CDR3 reads CASSSTGAEAFF. The CDR3 DNA sequence: TGTGCCAGCAGCTCGACGGGGGCTGAAGCTTTCTTT.